This T cell receptor beta chain was sequenced in a study of shared clonotypes between healthy human individuals. This CDR3 is 14 amino acids long. The germline V and J ends were trimmed by 0 bases and 3 bases, with 10 bases remaining between them. Germline lookup yields CDR1 SGHRS and CDR2 YFSETQ. On this clone: Its antigen is not identified.

Profiling relied on immunoSEQ multiplex PCR, and the TCRdb table lists in-frame clones only, not all of them. In the table there are millions of clones, around nine tenths of which are singletons. Notes on the study in general: Estimated richness values were generally larger in naive subsets than in memory subsets. Rarefaction curves obtained for sorted subsets showed sequencing incomplete despite large depth.

This chain links TRBV5-1 with TRBJ2-7; no firm D call. The specimen was naive CD4+ T cells sorted from blood. The subset here: CD45RA+ positively selected. The receptor was derived from a man between 18 and 35 years old in good health. CDR3 bases: TGCGCCAGCAGCTTGGGACCGGAAAACTACGAGCAGTACTTC. Its translation is CASSLGPENYEQYF.